The next 4 T cell receptor beta chains were all read from a single sample in a study of T cell repertoires in cytomegalovirus infection. TCRdb re-analysed the reads in MiXCR, keeping a single row per CDR3 protein. The sample consists of approximately 190,000 distinct CDR3 sequences, roughly 27% of them appearing once. Sequencing input: PBMCs. These TCRs come from a human donor in good health (CMV status not recorded). Some clones in this sample may be carry-over from other donors' samples.

This clonotype was detected a few times. The rearrangement links TRBV6-6 to TRBJ1-1; D is possibly TRBD1 (5 bases). Germline V lookup: CDR1 MNHNY, CDR2 SVGAGI (reference sequence). The CDR3 consists of 14 residues. V was clipped by 2 bases and J by 2 bases, with 9 bases between them. In DNA form, the CDR3 reads TGTGCCAGCAGTTACAAGGGGCGAAACACTGAAGCTTTCTTT. This translates into CASSYKGRNTEAFF.

This clonotype has more than one count but fewer than ten. This sequence joins TRBV14 and TRBJ2-3; 9 bases are a match to TRBD2. Germline-derived CDR1 and CDR2 are SGHDN and FVKESK. V shed 4 bases and J 3 bases; nucleotides not matched to a gene: 5. The CDR3 extends over 15 amino acids. CDR3 nucleotide sequence: TGTGCCAGCAGCCCTAGCGGGGCTGCGACAGATACGCAGTATTTT. Its translation is CASSPSGAATDTQYF.

The J gene is TRBJ1-1, the V gene TRBV29-1; TRBD1 matches at 7 bases. Germline V gene lookup returns CDR1 SQVTM and CDR2 ANQGSEA. Trimming cost V 6 bases and J 7 bases; bases outside gene matches: 8. The CDR3 contains 12 residues. The CDR3 sequence: CSVAQGTGEAFF. The CDR3 DNA sequence: TGCAGCGTCGCACAGGGGACTGGTGAAGCTTTCTTT.

This clonotype was found many times. The rearrangement links TRBV7-2 to TRBJ1-5, with TRBD1 matching over 8 bases. The germline V gene has CDR1 SGHTA and CDR2 FQGNSA. The V gene end was trimmed by 5 bases and the J gene end by 5 bases; junction bases not matched to a gene: 8. This CDR3 is 15 amino acids long. In nucleotides, the CDR3 is TGTGCCAGCAGCCAAGTAACGACAGGGGATCAGCCCCAGCATTTT. Translating it yields CASSQVTTGDQPQHF.